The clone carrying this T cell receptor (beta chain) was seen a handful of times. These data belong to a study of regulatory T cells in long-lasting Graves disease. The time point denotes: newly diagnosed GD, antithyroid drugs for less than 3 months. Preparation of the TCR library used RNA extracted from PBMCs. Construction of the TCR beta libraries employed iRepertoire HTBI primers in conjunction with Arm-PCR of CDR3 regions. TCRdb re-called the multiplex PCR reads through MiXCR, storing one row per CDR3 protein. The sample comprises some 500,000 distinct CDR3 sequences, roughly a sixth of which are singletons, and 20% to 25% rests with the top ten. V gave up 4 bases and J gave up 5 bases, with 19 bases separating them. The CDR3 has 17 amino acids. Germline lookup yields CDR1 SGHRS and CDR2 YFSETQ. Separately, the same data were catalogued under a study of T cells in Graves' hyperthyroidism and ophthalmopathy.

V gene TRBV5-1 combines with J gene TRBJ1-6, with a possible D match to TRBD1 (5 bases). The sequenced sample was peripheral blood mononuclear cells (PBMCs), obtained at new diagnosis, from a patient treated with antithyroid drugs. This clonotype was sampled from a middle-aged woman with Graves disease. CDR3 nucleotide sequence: TGCGCCAGCAGCCCCCTCCCGACAGCCAGCAATAATTCACCCCTCCACTTT. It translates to CASSPLPTASNNSPLHF.